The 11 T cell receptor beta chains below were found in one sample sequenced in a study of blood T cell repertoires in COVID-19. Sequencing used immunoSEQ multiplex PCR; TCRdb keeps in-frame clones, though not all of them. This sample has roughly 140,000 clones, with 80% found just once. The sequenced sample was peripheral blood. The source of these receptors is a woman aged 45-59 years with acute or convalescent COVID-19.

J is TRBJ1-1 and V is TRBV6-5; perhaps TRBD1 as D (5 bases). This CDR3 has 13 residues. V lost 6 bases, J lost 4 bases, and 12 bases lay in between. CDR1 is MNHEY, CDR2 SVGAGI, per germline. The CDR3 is CASRWQGGTEAFF. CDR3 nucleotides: TGTGCCAGCAGGTGGCAGGGCGGCACTGAAGCTTTCTTT.

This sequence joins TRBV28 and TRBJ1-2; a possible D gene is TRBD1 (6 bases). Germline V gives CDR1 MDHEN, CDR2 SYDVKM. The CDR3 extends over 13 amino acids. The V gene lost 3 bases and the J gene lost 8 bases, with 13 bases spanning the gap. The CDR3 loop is CASSLQTDSGYTF. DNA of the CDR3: TGTGCCAGCAGTTTGCAGACGGACAGCGGCTACACCTTC.

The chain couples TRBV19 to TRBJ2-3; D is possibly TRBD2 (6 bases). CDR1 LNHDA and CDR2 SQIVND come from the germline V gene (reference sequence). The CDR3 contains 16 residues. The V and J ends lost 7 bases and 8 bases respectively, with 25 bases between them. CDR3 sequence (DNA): TGTGCCAGTAACCATCCGGGACTTACCACAGAAGGTACGCAGTATTTT. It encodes CASNHPGLTTEGTQYF.

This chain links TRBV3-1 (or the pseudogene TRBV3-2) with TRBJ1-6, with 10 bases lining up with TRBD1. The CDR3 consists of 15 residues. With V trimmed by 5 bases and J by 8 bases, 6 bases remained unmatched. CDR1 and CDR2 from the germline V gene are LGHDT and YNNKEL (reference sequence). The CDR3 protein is CASSGTGTGDSPLHF. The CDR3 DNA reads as TGTGCCAGCAGCGGGACCGGGACAGGGGATTCACCCCTCCACTTT.

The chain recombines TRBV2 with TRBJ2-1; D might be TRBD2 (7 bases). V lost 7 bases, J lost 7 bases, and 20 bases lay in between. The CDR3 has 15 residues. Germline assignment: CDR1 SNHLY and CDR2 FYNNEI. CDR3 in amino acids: CASTKLRGGSNEQFF. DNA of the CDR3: TGTGCCAGCACCAAACTTAGGGGGGGTAGTAATGAGCAGTTCTTC. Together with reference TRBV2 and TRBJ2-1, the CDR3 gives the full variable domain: EPEVTQTPSHQVTQMGQEVILRCVPISNHLYFYWYRQILGQKVEFLVSFYNNEISEKSEIFDDQFSVERPDGSNFTLKIRSTKLEDSAMYFCASTKLRGGSNEQFFGPGTRLTVL.

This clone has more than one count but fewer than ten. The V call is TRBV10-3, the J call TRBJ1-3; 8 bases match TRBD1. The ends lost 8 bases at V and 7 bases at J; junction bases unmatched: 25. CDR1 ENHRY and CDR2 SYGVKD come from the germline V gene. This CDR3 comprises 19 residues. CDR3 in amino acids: CAIGRQGSVGQFVANTIYF. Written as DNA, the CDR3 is TGTGCCATCGGGAGACAGGGGTCCGTCGGACAGTTTGTAGCGAACACCATATATTTT.

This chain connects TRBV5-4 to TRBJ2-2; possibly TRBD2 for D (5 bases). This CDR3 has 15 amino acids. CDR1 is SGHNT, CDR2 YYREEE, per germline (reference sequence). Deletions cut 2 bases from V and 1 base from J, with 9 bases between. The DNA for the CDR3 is TGTGCCAGCAGCTTCGCGGCGGGGAACACCGGGGAGCTGTTTTTT. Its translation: CASSFAAGNTGELFF.

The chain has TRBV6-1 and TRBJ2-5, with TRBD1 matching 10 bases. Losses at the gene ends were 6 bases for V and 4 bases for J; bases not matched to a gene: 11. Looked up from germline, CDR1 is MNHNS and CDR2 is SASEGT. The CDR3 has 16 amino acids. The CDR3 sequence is CASRERQGALLETQYF. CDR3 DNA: TGTGCCAGCAGGGAACGACAGGGGGCACTTTTAGAGACCCAGTACTTC.

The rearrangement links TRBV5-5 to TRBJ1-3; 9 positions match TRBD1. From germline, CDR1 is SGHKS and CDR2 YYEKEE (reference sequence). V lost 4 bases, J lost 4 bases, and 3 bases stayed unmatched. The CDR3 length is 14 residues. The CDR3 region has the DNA TGTGCCAGCAGCATCGGGACAGGGGGAAACACCATATATTTT. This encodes CASSIGTGGNTIYF.

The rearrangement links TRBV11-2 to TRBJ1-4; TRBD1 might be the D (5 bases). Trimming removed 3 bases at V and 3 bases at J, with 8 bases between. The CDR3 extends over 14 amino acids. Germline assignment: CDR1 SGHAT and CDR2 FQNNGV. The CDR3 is CASSFGAANEKLFF. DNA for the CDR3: TGTGCCAGCAGCTTTGGGGCGGCTAATGAAAAACTGTTTTTT.

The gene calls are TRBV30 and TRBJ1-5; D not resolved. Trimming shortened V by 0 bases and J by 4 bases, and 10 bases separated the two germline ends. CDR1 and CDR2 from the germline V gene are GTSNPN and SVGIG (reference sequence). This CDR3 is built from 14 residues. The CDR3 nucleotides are TGTGCCTGGAGTGTTTTGGGCAAAAATCAGCCCCAGCATTTT. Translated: CAWSVLGKNQPQHF.